These 26 T cell receptor beta chains were all obtained from the same sample, sequenced in a study of control samples from healthy donors and cancer patients. Data came from immunoSEQ multiplex PCR; TCRdb stores just in-frame clones and leaves some out. This sample has more than 95,000 clones; over 90% occur once, and the top ten carry 2.6%. Sample: blood. The source of these receptors is a man younger than 45 in good health.

This chain connects TRBV5-1 to TRBJ1-4; a weak D match, TRBD1 (5 bases). V shed 4 bases and J shed 7 bases, with 14 bases lying between them. The CDR3 is 14 residues long. Germline CDR1 SGHRS, CDR2 YFSETQ. This CDR3 reads CASSPGLSGEKLFF. As DNA, the CDR3 is TGCGCCAGCAGCCCGGGACTTTCAGGTGAAAAACTGTTTTTT. Supplemented by reference TRBV5-1 and TRBJ1-4, the full variable domain reads KAGVTQTPRYLIKTRGQQVTLSCSPISGHRSVSWYQQTPGQGLQFLFEYFSETQRNKGNFPGRFSGRQFSNSRSEMNVSTLELGDSALYLCASSPGLSGEKLFFGSGTQLSVL.

V usage is TRBV6-4 and J usage is TRBJ1-2, with 8 bases lining up with TRBD1. Germline lookup yields CDR1 MRHNA and CDR2 SNTAGT. V was pared by 8 bases and J by 8 bases, with 13 bases of the junction left unmatched. This CDR3 is built from 14 residues. The CDR3 spells CASPQRQGPWGYTF. In DNA form, the CDR3 reads TGTGCCAGCCCACAACGACAGGGGCCTTGGGGCTACACCTTC.

This chain links TRBV6-5 with TRBJ2-3, with TRBD1 identical over 7 bases. Unmatched junction bases numbered 8, after V lost 7 bases and J lost 1 base. There are 15 residues in the CDR3. Germline CDR1 reads MNHEY; CDR2 reads SVGAGI. The CDR3 DNA reads as TGTGCCAGCACCCAGATGGGACAGCGCACAGATACGCAGTATTTT. It yields the protein CASTQMGQRTDTQYF.

The chain joins TRBV5-1 to TRBJ1-1; tentatively, D is TRBD1 (6 bases). Per germline, CDR1 SGHRS and CDR2 YFSETQ. V gave up 3 bases and J gave up 3 bases, with 9 bases separating them. The length of the CDR3 is 13 residues. DNA for the CDR3: TGCGCCAGCAGCTACTCAGGGGACACTGAAGCTTTCTTT. This codes for CASSYSGDTEAFF.

This clone turned up a few times. The chain employs TRBV7-2 and TRBJ1-1, with D unclear. V was trimmed by 8 bases and J by 1 base, leaving 11 bases between them. The germline V gene encodes CDR1 SGHTA and CDR2 FQGNSA. This CDR3 has 13 residues. CDR3 nucleotides: TGTGCCAGCGCAGAAACGAGGAACACTGAAGCTTTCTTT. Encoded protein: CASAETRNTEAFF.

Notes on this clone: Germline and junction disagree at one end, which may indicate a read error. Other DNA sequences in this specimen translate into the identical CDR3. The genes are TRBV30 and TRBJ2-1; no definite D call. Germline values: CDR1 GTSNPN, CDR2 SVGIG (reference sequence). This CDR3 is built from 12 residues. The chain's CDR3 is CAWNDPYNEQFF. In nucleotides, the CDR3 is TGTGCTTGGAACGACCCCTACAATGAGCAGTTCTTC.

For this clone: A read error may account for a junction end that differs from germline. This chain links TRBV5-4 with TRBJ1-1, with a weak D call TRBD1 (6 bases). The CDR3 is 15 amino acids. Germline values: CDR1 SGHNT, CDR2 YYREEE (reference sequence). DNA of the CDR3: TGTGCCAGCAGATTGGAGGGGGGATCGAACACTGAAGCTTTCTTT. The encoded protein is CASRLEGGSNTEAFF.

The V call is TRBV7-2, the J call TRBJ1-2, with D uncertain. Trimming removed 1 base from V and 8 bases from J, with 17 bases in between. CDR3 length: 15 residues. Germline CDR1 is SGHTA and CDR2 is FQGNSA. In nucleotides, the CDR3 is TGTGCCAGCAGCTTAGGCGGGCCAGGCGAGGGCGGCTACACCTTC. This translates into CASSLGGPGEGGYTF.

J is TRBJ2-1 and V is TRBV24-1, with 10 bases matching TRBD1. Trimming removed 9 bases from V and 2 bases from J; junction bases left unmatched: 6. Germline V gene sequence: CDR1 KGHDR, CDR2 SFDVKD. The CDR3 has 15 residues. The CDR3 sequence: CATSTGGGPYNEQFF. Here the CDR3 DNA reads TGTGCCACCTCGACAGGGGGCGGGCCCTACAATGAGCAGTTCTTC.

Concerning this clone: The junction and the germline gene differ at one end; a read error may be behind it. Other DNA sequences of this sample code for an identical CDR3. This rearrangement joins TRBV4-1 to TRBJ2-2; TRBD1 is a possible D gene (6 bases). The CDR3 has 13 residues. Germline CDR1 reads MGHRA; CDR2 reads YSYEKL. DNA for the CDR3: TGCGCCAGCAGTCAAGGTGGGACAGGGGAGCTGTTTTTT. Its protein product is CASSQGGTGELFF.

This clone was detected once. V and J are TRBV19 and TRBJ2-1; a possible D gene is TRBD2 (6 bases). The V gene's germline CDR1 is LNHDA and CDR2 SQIVND (reference sequence). The CDR3 length is 16 residues. V was cut by 6 bases and J by 0 bases, with 15 bases left in between. The CDR3 DNA sequence: TGTGCCAGTAGCTTACAACTCGGGGGCTCCTACAATGAGCAGTTCTTC. Translation gives CASSLQLGGSYNEQFF.

The rearrangement uses TRBV7-2 and TRBJ1-1; D is ambiguous. V dropped 5 bases and J dropped 8 bases, with 18 bases sitting between them. CDR1 and CDR2 from the germline V gene are SGHTA and FQGNSA. The CDR3 totals 14 residues. The CDR3 spells CASSPQVQIDEAFF. The DNA of the CDR3 is TGTGCCAGCAGCCCCCAGGTCCAAATCGACGAAGCTTTCTTT.

The V and J genes are TRBV28 and TRBJ1-5; TRBD1 might be the D (6 bases). Per the germline V gene, CDR1 is MDHEN and CDR2 is SYDVKM. The CDR3 extends over 15 amino acids. With 3 bases removed from V and 4 bases from J, the gap between germline ends came to 13 bases. DNA for the CDR3: TGTGCCAGCAGTTTGCTCGGACAGTTAAATCAGCCCCAGCATTTT. Protein product: CASSLLGQLNQPQHF. Combining the CDR3 with reference TRBV28 and TRBJ1-5 gives the whole variable domain DVKVTQSSRYLVKRTGEKVFLECVQDMDHENMFWYRQDPGLGLRLIYFSYDVKMKEKGDIPEGYSVSREKKERFSLILESASTNQTSMYLCASSLLGQLNQPQHFGDGTRLSIL.

The CDR3 loop is CASSFQGQGFGGELFF. The CDR3 coding sequence is TGTGCCAGCAGCTTCCAAGGACAGGGTTTTGGCGGGGAGCTGTTTTTT. The chain recombines TRBV5-5 with TRBJ2-2; 8 bases are shared with TRBD1. There are 16 residues in the CDR3. Germline assignment: CDR1 SGHKS and CDR2 YYEKEE (reference sequence). Losses at the gene ends were 2 bases for V and 7 bases for J; bases not matched to a gene: 10.

The chain couples TRBV6-5 to TRBJ2-2; D may be TRBD2 (6 bases). The CDR3 runs 14 residues. Germline V gene sequence: CDR1 MNHEY, CDR2 SVGAGI. V lost 8 bases and J lost 5, with 15 bases in between. This CDR3 reads CASRRDGRTGELFF. The CDR3 DNA reads as TGTGCCAGCCGGCGGGACGGCCGGACCGGGGAGCTGTTTTTT.

The chain recombines TRBV6-2 or TRBV6-3 with TRBJ2-3; 9 nucleotides line up with TRBD2. The V gene end was trimmed by 0 bases and the J gene end by 0 bases; junction bases not matched to a gene: 10. The germline V gene encodes CDR1 MNHEY and CDR2 SVGEGT. The CDR3 is 19 amino acids. CDR3 sequence: CASSYSIPLAGISTDTQYF. In DNA form, the CDR3 reads TGTGCCAGCAGTTACTCGATCCCGCTAGCGGGGATTAGCACAGATACGCAGTATTTT.

CDR3: CASSERPNGDTQYF. The CDR3 region has the DNA TGTGCCAGCAGTGAACGCCCGAACGGAGATACGCAGTATTTT. The V call is TRBV25-1, the J call TRBJ2-3; D uncertain. V was pared by 2 bases and J by 5 bases, with 11 bases between. Germline V gives CDR1 MGHDK, CDR2 SYGVNS. CDR3 length equals 14 residues.

This chain joins TRBV10-3 and TRBJ1-3; D is perhaps TRBD1 (6 bases). The germline V and J ends were trimmed by 3 bases and 4 bases, with 22 bases remaining between them. Germline loops: CDR1 ENHRY, CDR2 SYGVKD. This CDR3 spans 18 amino acids. CDR3 amino acids: CAISDDFRGGARGNTIYF. CDR3 sequence (DNA): TGTGCCATCAGTGATGATTTCCGGGGGGGGGCCCGCGGAAACACCATATATTTT.

In this sample, this clone turned up a few times. CDR3 sequence (DNA): TGTGCCAGCAGCCAAGTTCGAGGGGATAATTCACCCCTCCACTTT. It yields the protein CASSQVRGDNSPLHF. The V gene is TRBV3-1 (or the pseudogene TRBV3-2), the J gene TRBJ1-6, with D perhaps matching TRBD1 (5 bases). V gave up 1 base and J gave up 5 bases, with 9 bases separating them. The CDR3 length is 15 residues. Germline values: CDR1 LGHDT, CDR2 YNNKEL (reference sequence).

The J gene is TRBJ1-1, the V gene TRBV2; D not resolved. CDR1 and CDR2 (germline): SNHLY, FYNNEI. The CDR3 is made up of 13 amino acids. V was cut by 6 bases and J by 1 base, with 9 bases left in between. CDR3 residues: CASRPPGNTEAFF. Written as DNA, the CDR3 is TGTGCCAGCAGACCCCCGGGGAACACTGAAGCTTTCTTT.

The rearrangement joins TRBV24-1 to TRBJ1-1; D possibly corresponds to TRBD1 (6 bases). Trimming cost V 5 bases and J 3 bases, with 15 bases left between them. From germline, CDR1 is KGHDR and CDR2 SFDVKD. This CDR3 comprises 15 residues. CDR3: CATSGNREGDTEAFF. The CDR3, as DNA: TGTGCCACCAGTGGTAACAGGGAGGGGGACACTGAAGCTTTCTTT.

The V call is TRBV6-5, the J call TRBJ1-1, with D uncertain. Looked up from germline, CDR1 is MNHEY and CDR2 is SVGAGI. V shed 6 bases and J shed 1 base, with 3 bases lying between them. The CDR3 has 11 residues. This chain's CDR3 is CASRPNTEAFF. In nucleotides, the CDR3 is TGTGCCAGCAGACCGAACACTGAAGCTTTCTTT.

CDR3 in amino acids: CASSQVWTGELFF. The CDR3 DNA reads TGTGCCAGCAGCCAAGTGTGGACCGGGGAGCTGTTTTTT. The chain joins TRBV14 to TRBJ2-2, with unresolved D. This CDR3 has 13 amino acids. Trimming cost V 1 base and J 5 bases, with 5 bases left between them. Germline CDR1 and CDR2: SGHDN and FVKESK.

The chain links TRBV5-6 to TRBJ1-4; D uncertain. The germline V and J ends were trimmed by 4 bases and 8 bases, with 18 bases remaining between them. The length of the CDR3 is 15 residues. Germline V gene lookup returns CDR1 SGHDT and CDR2 YYEEEE. CDR3 residues: CASSRLETLGEKLFF. CDR3 DNA: TGTGCCAGCAGCCGGTTAGAGACCCTGGGGGAAAAACTGTTTTTT. Combining the CDR3 with reference TRBV5-6 and TRBJ1-4 gives the whole variable domain DAGVTQSPTHLIKTRGQQVTLRCSPKSGHDTVSWYQQALGQGPQFIFQYYEEEERQRGNFPDRFSGHQFPNYSSELNVNALLLGDSALYLCASSRLETLGEKLFFGSGTQLSVL.

The V gene is TRBV4-1, the J gene TRBJ2-7; 7 positions agree with TRBD1. CDR3 size: 15 residues. Germline assignment: CDR1 MGHRA and CDR2 YSYEKL. After removal of 4 bases from V and 4 bases from J, the junction contained 10 bases not matched to a gene. The CDR3: CASSLSRDRGYEQYV. The DNA for the CDR3 is TGCGCCAGCAGCCTTAGCCGGGACAGAGGGTACGAGCAGTACGTC.

V is TRBV28 and J is TRBJ1-1, with 12 bases aligning to TRBD1. The CDR3 has 18 amino acids. CDR1 and CDR2 from the germline V gene are MDHEN and SYDVKM. V trimming: 6 bases; J trimming: 5 bases; junction bases outside the gene matches: 16. CDR3: CASRRKTGTGGTRTEAFF. CDR3 bases: TGTGCCAGCAGACGAAAGACCGGGACAGGGGGCACGAGAACTGAAGCTTTCTTT.